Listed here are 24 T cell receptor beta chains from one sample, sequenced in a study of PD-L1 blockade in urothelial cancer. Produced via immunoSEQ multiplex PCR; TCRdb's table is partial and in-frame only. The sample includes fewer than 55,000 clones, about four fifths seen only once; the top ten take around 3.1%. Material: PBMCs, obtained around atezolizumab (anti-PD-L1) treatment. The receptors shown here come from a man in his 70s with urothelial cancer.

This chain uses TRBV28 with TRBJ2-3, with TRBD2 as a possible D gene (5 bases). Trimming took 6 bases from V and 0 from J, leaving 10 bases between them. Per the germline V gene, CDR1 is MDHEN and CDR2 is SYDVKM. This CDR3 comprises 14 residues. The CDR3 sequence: CASRTGISTDTQYF. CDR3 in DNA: TGTGCCAGCAGAACCGGGATTAGCACAGATACGCAGTATTTT.

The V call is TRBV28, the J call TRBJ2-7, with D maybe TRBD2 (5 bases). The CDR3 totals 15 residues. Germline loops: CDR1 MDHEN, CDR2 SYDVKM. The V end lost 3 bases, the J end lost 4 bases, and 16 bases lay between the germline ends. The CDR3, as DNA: TGTGCCAGCAGTTTGGATCGGTCGGGGTTTTACGAGCAGTACTTC. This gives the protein CASSLDRSGFYEQYF.

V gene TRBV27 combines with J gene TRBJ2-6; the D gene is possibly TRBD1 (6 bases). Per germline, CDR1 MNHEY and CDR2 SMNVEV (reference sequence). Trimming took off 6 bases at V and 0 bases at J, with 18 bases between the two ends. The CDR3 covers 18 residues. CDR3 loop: CASSLDGDTRSGANVLTF. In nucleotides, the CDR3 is TGTGCCAGCAGCCTAGACGGGGACACCCGCTCTGGGGCCAACGTCCTGACTTTC.

CDR3 bases: TGTGCCAGCCGAGGGCGGGGGACAGGGAATAACAATGAGCAGTTCTTC. This codes for CASRGRGTGNNNEQFF. The chain combines TRBV7-2 with TRBJ2-1; 9 bases are shared with TRBD1. The germline V gene has CDR1 SGHTA and CDR2 FQGNSA. V gave up 8 bases and J gave up 5 bases; unmatched junction bases: 13. This CDR3 spans 16 amino acids.

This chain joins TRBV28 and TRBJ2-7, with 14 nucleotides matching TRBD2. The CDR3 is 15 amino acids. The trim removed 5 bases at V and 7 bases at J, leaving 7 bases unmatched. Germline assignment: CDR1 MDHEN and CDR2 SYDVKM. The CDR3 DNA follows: TGTGCCAGCAGTCAGACTAGCGGGAGGGCTAATGAGCAGTACTTC. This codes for CASSQTSGRANEQYF. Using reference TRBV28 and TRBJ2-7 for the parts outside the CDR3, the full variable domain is DVKVTQSSRYLVKRTGEKVFLECVQDMDHENMFWYRQDPGLGLRLIYFSYDVKMKEKGDIPEGYSVSREKKERFSLILESASTNQTSMYLCASSQTSGRANEQYFGPGTRLTVT.

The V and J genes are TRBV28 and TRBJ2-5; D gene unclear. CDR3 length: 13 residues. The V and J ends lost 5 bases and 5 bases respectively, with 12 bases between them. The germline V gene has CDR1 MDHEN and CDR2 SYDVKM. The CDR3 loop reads CASSPPQRETQYF. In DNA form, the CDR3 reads TGTGCCAGCAGTCCCCCTCAACGGGAGACCCAGTACTTC.

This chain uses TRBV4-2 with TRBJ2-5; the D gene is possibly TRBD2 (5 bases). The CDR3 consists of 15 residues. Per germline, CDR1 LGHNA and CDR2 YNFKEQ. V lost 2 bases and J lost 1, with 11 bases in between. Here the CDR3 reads CASSQQSGLQETQYF. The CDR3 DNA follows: TGTGCCAGCAGCCAACAGAGCGGACTCCAAGAGACCCAGTACTTC.

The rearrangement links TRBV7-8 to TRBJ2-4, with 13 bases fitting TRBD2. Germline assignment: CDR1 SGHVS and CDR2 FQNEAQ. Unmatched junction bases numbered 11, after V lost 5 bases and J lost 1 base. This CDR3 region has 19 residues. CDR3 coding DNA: TGTGCCAGCAGCCCCGGACTAGCGGGAGAGCAAGGCGCCAAAAACATTCAGTACTTC. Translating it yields CASSPGLAGEQGAKNIQYF.

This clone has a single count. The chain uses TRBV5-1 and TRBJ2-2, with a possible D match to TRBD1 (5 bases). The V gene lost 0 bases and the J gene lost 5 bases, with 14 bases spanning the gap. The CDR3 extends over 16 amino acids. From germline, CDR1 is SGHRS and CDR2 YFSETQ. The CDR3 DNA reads TGCGCCAGCAGCTTGGGGCGACCAGGGATTACCGGGGAGCTGTTTTTT. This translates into CASSLGRPGITGELFF.

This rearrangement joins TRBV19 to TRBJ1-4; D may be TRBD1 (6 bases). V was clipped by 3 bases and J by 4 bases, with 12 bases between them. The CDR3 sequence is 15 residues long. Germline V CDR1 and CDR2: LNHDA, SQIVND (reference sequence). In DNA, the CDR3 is TGTGCCAGTAGTATGGGGGCAGCGAATAATGAAAAACTGTTTTTT. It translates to CASSMGAANNEKLFF.

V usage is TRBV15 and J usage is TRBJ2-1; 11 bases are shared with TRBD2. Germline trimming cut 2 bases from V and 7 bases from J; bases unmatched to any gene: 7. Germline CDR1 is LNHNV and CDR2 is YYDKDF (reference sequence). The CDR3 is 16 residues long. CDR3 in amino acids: CATSRTRLAGLNEQFF. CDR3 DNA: TGTGCCACCAGCAGAACCAGACTAGCGGGGTTGAATGAGCAGTTCTTC.

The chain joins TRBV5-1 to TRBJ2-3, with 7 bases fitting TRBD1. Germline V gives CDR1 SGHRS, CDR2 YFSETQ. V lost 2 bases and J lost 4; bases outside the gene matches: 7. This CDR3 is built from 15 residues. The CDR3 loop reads CASSFGKGAADTQYF. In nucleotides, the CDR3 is TGCGCCAGCAGCTTCGGGAAGGGGGCGGCAGATACGCAGTATTTT. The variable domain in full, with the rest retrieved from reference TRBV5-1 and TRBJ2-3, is KAGVTQTPRYLIKTRGQQVTLSCSPISGHRSVSWYQQTPGQGLQFLFEYFSETQRNKGNFPGRFSGRQFSNSRSEMNVSTLELGDSALYLCASSFGKGAADTQYFGPGTRLTVL.

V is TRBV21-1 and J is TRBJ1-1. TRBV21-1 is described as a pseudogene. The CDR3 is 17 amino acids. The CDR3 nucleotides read TGTGCCAGCAGCAAAAAAAAAGCCCCGCCCTCGGGCACTGAAGCTTTCTTT. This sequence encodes CASSKKKAPPSGTEAFF.

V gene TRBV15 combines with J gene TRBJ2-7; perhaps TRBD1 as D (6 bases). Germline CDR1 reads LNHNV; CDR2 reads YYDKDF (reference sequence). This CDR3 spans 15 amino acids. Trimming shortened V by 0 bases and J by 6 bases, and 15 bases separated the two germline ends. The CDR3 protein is CATSRDRTGRLEQYF. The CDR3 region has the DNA TGTGCCACCAGCAGAGATAGAACAGGGCGTCTCGAGCAGTACTTC. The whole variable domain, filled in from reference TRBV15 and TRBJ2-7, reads DAMVIQNPRYQVTQFGKPVTLSCSQTLNHNVMYWYQQKSSQAPKLLFHYYDKDFNNEADTPDNFQSRRPNTSFCFLDIRSPGLGDTAMYLCATSRDRTGRLEQYFGPGTRLTVT.

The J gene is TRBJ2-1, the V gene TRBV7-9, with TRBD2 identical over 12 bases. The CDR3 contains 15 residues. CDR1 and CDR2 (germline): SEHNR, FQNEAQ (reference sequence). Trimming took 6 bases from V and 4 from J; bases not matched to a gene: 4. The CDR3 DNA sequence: TGTGCCAGCAGTCCTAGCGGGAGGGGGTACAATGAGCAGTTCTTC. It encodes CASSPSGRGYNEQFF.

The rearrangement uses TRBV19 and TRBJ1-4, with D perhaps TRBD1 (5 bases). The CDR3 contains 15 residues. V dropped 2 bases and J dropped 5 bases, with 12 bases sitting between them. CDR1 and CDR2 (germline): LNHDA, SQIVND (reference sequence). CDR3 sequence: CASSIKARGNEKLFF. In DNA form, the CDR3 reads TGTGCCAGTAGTATAAAGGCACGGGGGAATGAAAAACTGTTTTTT.

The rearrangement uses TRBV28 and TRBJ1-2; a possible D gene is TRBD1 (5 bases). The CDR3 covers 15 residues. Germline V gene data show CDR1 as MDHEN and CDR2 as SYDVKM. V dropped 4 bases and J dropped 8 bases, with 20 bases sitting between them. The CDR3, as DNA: TGTGCCAGCAGTTGGGCTGGGGTTGGGGGGACGGGCTACACCTTC. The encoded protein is CASSWAGVGGTGYTF.

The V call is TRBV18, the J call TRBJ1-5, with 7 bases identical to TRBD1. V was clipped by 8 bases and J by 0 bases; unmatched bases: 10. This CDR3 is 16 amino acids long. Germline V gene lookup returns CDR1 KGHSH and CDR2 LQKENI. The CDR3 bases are TGTGCCAGCACTCGGGACAGAGACAATAGCAATCAGCCCCAGCATTTT. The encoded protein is CASTRDRDNSNQPQHF.

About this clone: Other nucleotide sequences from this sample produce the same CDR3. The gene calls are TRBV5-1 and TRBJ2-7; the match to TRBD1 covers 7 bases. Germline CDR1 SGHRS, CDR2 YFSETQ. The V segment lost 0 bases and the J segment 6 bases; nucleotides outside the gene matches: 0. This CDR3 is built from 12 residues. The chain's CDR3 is CASSLGQGEQYF. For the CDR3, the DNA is TGCGCCAGCAGCTTGGGACAGGGCGAGCAGTACTTC.

The DNA for the CDR3 is TGTGCCAGCGCCCCTCCGCAGGGAACTGAAGCTTTCTTT. This gives the protein CASAPPQGTEAFF. The rearrangement uses TRBV6-6 and TRBJ1-1; possible D gene TRBD1, 5 bases. The CDR3 length is 13 residues. Trimming took off 8 bases at V and 5 bases at J, with 15 bases between the two ends. Germline CDR1 reads MNHNY; CDR2 reads SVGAGI (reference sequence).

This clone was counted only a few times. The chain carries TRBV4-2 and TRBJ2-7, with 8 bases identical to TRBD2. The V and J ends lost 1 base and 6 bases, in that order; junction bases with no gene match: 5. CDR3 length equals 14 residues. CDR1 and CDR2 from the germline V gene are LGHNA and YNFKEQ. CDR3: CASSQGSGTGEQYF. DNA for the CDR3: TGTGCCAGCAGCCAAGGTAGCGGGACGGGCGAGCAGTACTTC.

CDR3 coding DNA: TGTGCCAGCAGCTCGACCGGGACAGTGATCCCAACTAATGAAAAACTGTTTTTT. Translation: CASSSTGTVIPTNEKLFF. The rearrangement uses TRBV7-9 and TRBJ1-4; 7 nucleotides line up with TRBD1. The CDR3 is made up of 18 amino acids. Germline V CDR1 and CDR2: SEHNR, FQNEAQ (reference sequence). The trim removed 4 bases at V and 0 bases at J, leaving 11 bases unmatched.

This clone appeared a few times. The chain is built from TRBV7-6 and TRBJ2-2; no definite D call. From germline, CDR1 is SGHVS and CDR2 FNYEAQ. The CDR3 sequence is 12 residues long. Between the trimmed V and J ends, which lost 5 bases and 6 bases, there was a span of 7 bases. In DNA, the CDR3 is TGTGCCAGCAGCCATCTACCCGGGGAGCTGTTTTTT. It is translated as CASSHLPGELFF.

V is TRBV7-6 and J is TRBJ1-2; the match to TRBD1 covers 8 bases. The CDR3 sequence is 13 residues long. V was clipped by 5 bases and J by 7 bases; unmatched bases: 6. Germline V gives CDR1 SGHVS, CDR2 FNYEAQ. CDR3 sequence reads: CASSRTGIGGYTF. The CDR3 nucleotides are TGTGCCAGCAGCCGGACAGGGATTGGTGGCTACACCTTC.